These 24 T cell receptor beta chains were all obtained from the same sample, sequenced in a study of T cells in Graves' hyperthyroidism and ophthalmopathy (dated by TCRdb to between 2019 and 2020). Receptor amplification or capture employed multiplex PCR. Sequenced on an Illumina HiSeq 2000. TCR beta CDR3 regions were amplified from RNA transcripts. A first-round RT-PCR of the TCR CDR3 used the HTBI primer set with the Qiagen OneStep RT-PCR kit. TCRdb ran its own pipeline on the public reads, namely fastp trimming at Q25 and MiXCR clone calling, and kept in-frame beta chains. Duplicate CDR3 protein sequences are folded into a single record with the most common DNA and genes. The sample table records roughly 400,000 distinct CDR3 sequences; 15% to 17% of these occur just once. Jointly, the top ten make up approximately 30% of the sample. Sequenced sample: blood. All receptors derive from a woman under 30 with Graves' hyperthyroidism that later progressed to Graves' ophthalmopathy.

This clonotype was picked up many times. The chain combines TRBV6-2 or TRBV6-3 with TRBJ2-3, with D perhaps TRBD2 (5 bases). V lost 2 bases to trimming and J lost 0 bases, with 12 bases between them. The length of the CDR3 is 16 residues. Germline V gene sequence: CDR1 MNHEY, CDR2 SVGEGT. The CDR3 here is CASSYEGRPSTDTQYF. The CDR3 coding sequence is TGTGCCAGCAGTTACGAGGGAAGGCCTAGCACAGATACGCAGTATTTT.

This clonotype showed up many times. The chain is built from TRBV5-1 and TRBJ2-1, with D perhaps TRBD1 or TRBD2 (5 bases each). Trimming pared 9 bases from V and 6 bases from J, leaving 19 bases between. This CDR3 spans 14 amino acids. Germline assignment: CDR1 SGHRS and CDR2 YFSETQ. The CDR3 loop reads CATARDPASNEQFF. DNA of the CDR3: TGCGCCACCGCCCGGGACCCAGCCTCCAATGAGCAGTTCTTC.

Many counts were recorded for this clonotype. This sequence joins TRBV20-1 and TRBJ2-5; tentatively, D is TRBD1 (5 bases). There are 15 residues in the CDR3. V was pared by 2 bases and J by 1 base, with 14 bases between. The germline V gene encodes CDR1 DFQATT and CDR2 SNEGSKA (reference sequence). CDR3 bases: TGCAGTGCTAGAATGTCAGGGATGGCCCAAGAGACCCAGTACTTC. Translation: CSARMSGMAQETQYF.

The sample holds many counts of this clonotype. The gene calls are TRBV6-5 and TRBJ1-1; D not resolved. Germline loops: CDR1 MNHEY, CDR2 SVGAGI. Trimming pared 2 bases from V and 5 bases from J, leaving 9 bases between. The CDR3 extends over 13 amino acids. CDR3 DNA: TGTGCCAGCAGTTACGAGGGAGGGACTGAAGCTTTCTTT. It encodes CASSYEGGTEAFF.

Details on this clonotype: This sequence may be a read error, since a much larger clone differs from it by one base. The chain recombines TRBV5-1 with TRBJ2-1, with 7 positions matching TRBD1. V shed 6 bases, J shed 4 bases, and the junction held 13 bases outside the gene matches. CDR3 size: 16 residues. The germline gives CDR1 SGHRS, CDR2 YFSETQ. The DNA for the CDR3 is TGCGCCAGCACCTCCGCCACAGGGGCCGGGTACAATGAGCAGTTCTTC. This encodes CASTSATGAGYNEQFF.

As regards this clonotype: The germline gene is not matched at one end of the junction; a read error may be the cause. The chain is built from TRBV6-2 or TRBV6-3 and TRBJ2-3, with 10 positions matching TRBD2. The germline V gene encodes CDR1 MNHEY and CDR2 SVGEGT. The CDR3 is 17 residues long. The CDR3 is CASGYGSSGRWADTQYF. CDR3 nucleotide sequence: TGTGCCAGCGGTTACGGCTCTAGCGGGAGATGGGCAGATACGCAGTATTTT.

V and J are TRBV28 and TRBJ2-5; D remains ambiguous. Germline lookup yields CDR1 MDHEN and CDR2 SYDVKM. The germline V and J ends were trimmed by 5 bases and 3 bases, with 10 bases remaining between them. The CDR3 runs to 13 residues. CDR3 sequence reads: CASSPPPEETQYF. The CDR3 nucleotides are TGTGCCAGCAGTCCCCCTCCGGAAGAGACCCAGTACTTC. Looking up the rest from reference TRBV28 and TRBJ2-5 gives the full variable domain: DVKVTQSSRYLVKRTGEKVFLECVQDMDHENMFWYRQDPGLGLRLIYFSYDVKMKEKGDIPEGYSVSREKKERFSLILESASTNQTSMYLCASSPPPEETQYFGPGTRLLVL.

This clonotype was seen repeatedly, ten times or more. In DNA, the CDR3 is TGTGCCAGCATGGAGGAAAGCTCCTACGAGCAGTACTTC. This translates into CASMEESSYEQYF. The rearrangement links TRBV28 to TRBJ2-7; D may be TRBD2 (5 bases). CDR1 MDHEN and CDR2 SYDVKM come from the germline V gene. V lost 7 bases, J lost 0 bases, and 10 bases lay in between. The CDR3 loop spans 13 amino acids.

The table lists this clonotype with many counts. This chain links TRBV27 with TRBJ2-5, with D hard to call. The germline V gene encodes CDR1 MNHEY and CDR2 SMNVEV (reference sequence). Deletions cut 1 base from V and 1 base from J, with 10 bases between. This CDR3 region has 15 residues. The CDR3 spells CASSLWPPTQETQYF. For the CDR3, the DNA is TGTGCCAGCAGTTTATGGCCACCGACCCAAGAGACCCAGTACTTC.

This clonotype was counted a few times. The chain recombines TRBV28 with TRBJ1-4; D call uncertain. V shed 6 bases and J shed 0 bases, with 14 bases lying between them. CDR3 length: 16 residues. Germline CDR1 reads MDHEN; CDR2 reads SYDVKM. The CDR3 nucleotides are TGTGCCAGCAGCACCCCCGGATCTACAACTAATGAAAAACTGTTTTTT. It encodes CASSTPGSTTNEKLFF.

The J gene is TRBJ2-1, the V gene TRBV9; 11 bases line up with TRBD1. Germline loops: CDR1 SGDLS, CDR2 YYNGEE. The CDR3 consists of 14 residues. V was pared by 2 bases and J by 14 bases, with 9 bases of the junction left unmatched. The CDR3 DNA sequence: TGTGCCAGCAGCGTGGGGACAGGGGGGACTAGTAAGTTCTTC. This encodes CASSVGTGGTSKFF.

The table lists this clonotype with many counts. The V gene is TRBV28, the J gene TRBJ2-2; D perhaps matches TRBD2 (6 bases). Germline V gives CDR1 MDHEN, CDR2 SYDVKM. The CDR3 sequence is 17 residues long. Trimming took 6 bases from V and 5 from J, leaving 22 bases between them. The CDR3: CASSQTSGAFGTGELFF. The CDR3 region has the DNA TGTGCCAGCAGCCAAACATCGGGAGCCTTTGGGACCGGGGAGCTGTTTTTT.

This chain links TRBV27 with TRBJ1-6; TRBD1 matches at 7 bases. This CDR3 spans 13 amino acids. V lost 8 bases and J lost 8; bases outside the gene matches: 6. Germline-derived CDR1 and CDR2 are MNHEY and SMNVEV (reference sequence). The CDR3 reads CASSSGGHSPLHF. DNA for the CDR3: TGTGCCAGCTCGTCAGGGGGACATTCACCCCTCCACTTT.

This clonotype was recorded a few times. The CDR3 DNA follows: TGTGCCAGCTCACCGGACGGGGCTGGCACAGATACGCAGTATTTT. Translating gives CASSPDGAGTDTQYF. V is TRBV18 and J is TRBJ2-3, with D perhaps being TRBD1 or TRBD2 (5 bases each). The CDR3 consists of 15 residues. Germline V gene lookup returns CDR1 KGHSH and CDR2 LQKENI. V was pared by 3 bases and J by 1 base, with 11 bases between.

This chain joins TRBV3-1 and TRBJ2-7; weak D call: TRBD2 (5 bases). Trimming left V 1 base short and J 1 base short, with 20 bases between. CDR1 and CDR2 (germline): LGHDT, YNNKEL (reference sequence). There are 18 residues in the CDR3. In nucleotides, the CDR3 is TGTGCCAGCAGCCAAGGGGTTACCTTCGGGATCCTATCCTACGAGCAGTACTTC. Translating it yields CASSQGVTFGILSYEQYF.

Ten or more counts support this clonotype. V and J are TRBV28 and TRBJ2-1, with TRBD2 matching over 8 bases. This CDR3 region has 16 residues. V shed 6 bases and J 1 base; nucleotides not matched to a gene: 8. Germline V gives CDR1 MDHEN, CDR2 SYDVKM. The CDR3 DNA reads as TGTGCCAGCAGCTCCTATGCGGGAGGTTCCTACAATGAGCAGTTCTTC. Encoded protein: CASSSYAGGSYNEQFF.

Many counts were recorded for this clonotype. This chain connects TRBV20-1 to TRBJ2-7; 10 nucleotides agree with TRBD1. Germline V gene data show CDR1 as DFQATT and CDR2 as SNEGSKA (reference sequence). J lost 4 bases, V lost 5 bases, and 5 bases had no gene match. The CDR3 spans 13 residues. The CDR3 protein is CSARPGQGYEQYF. CDR3 DNA: TGCAGTGCTCGACCGGGACAGGGGTACGAGCAGTACTTC.

This clonotype has ten or more counts. The V gene is TRBV27, the J gene TRBJ2-5; perhaps TRBD2 as D (5 bases). The germline V gene encodes CDR1 MNHEY and CDR2 SMNVEV (reference sequence). The CDR3 has 14 amino acids. V dropped 6 bases and J dropped 5 bases, with 16 bases sitting between them. The CDR3 is CASSLWASRETQYF. CDR3 bases: TGTGCCAGCAGCCTCTGGGCTAGCAGGGAGACCCAGTACTTC.

This clonotype was seen ten or more times. The gene calls are TRBV29-1 and TRBJ2-1; 7 bases agree with TRBD2. CDR1 SQVTM and CDR2 ANQGSEA come from the germline V gene. Trimming at V came to 4 bases and at J to 6 bases, leaving 3 bases not matched to a gene. This CDR3 region has 12 residues. The CDR3 DNA is TGCAGCGTTGGCGGGAGAGGCAATGAGCAGTTCTTC. Its translation is CSVGGRGNEQFF.

V usage is TRBV7-9 and J usage is TRBJ2-7; D is perhaps TRBD1 or TRBD2 (7 bases each). CDR1 and CDR2 from the germline V gene are SEHNR and FQNEAQ (reference sequence). V lost 8 bases and J 7 bases, leaving 15 bases between the germline ends. The CDR3 is 12 amino acids. CDR3 residues: CASCTGEGEQYF. The CDR3 DNA reads as TGTGCCAGCTGCACAGGGGAGGGTGAGCAGTACTTC.

This clonotype was seen only a few times. The chain has TRBV27 and TRBJ1-5; 11 positions match TRBD1. The J segment lost 7 bases and the V segment lost 6 bases, leaving 5 bases of the junction unmatched. The CDR3 covers 14 residues. The germline CDR1 and CDR2 sequences are MNHEY and SMNVEV (reference sequence). The CDR3 reads CASSTRDRGQPQHF. The CDR3 DNA reads TGTGCCAGCAGCACCCGGGACAGGGGGCAGCCCCAGCATTTT.

A few counts support this clonotype. The rearrangement joins TRBV6-1 to TRBJ2-6, with TRBD2 matching over 14 bases. J was trimmed by 0 bases and V by 6 bases; bases with no gene match: 7. The germline V gene has CDR1 MNHNS and CDR2 SASEGT. The CDR3 covers 19 residues. CDR3 region: CASRGLAGAPASGANVLTF. The CDR3 bases are TGTGCCAGCAGGGGACTAGCGGGAGCCCCCGCCTCTGGGGCCAACGTCCTGACTTTC.

In its sample, this clonotype was seen many times. This chain joins TRBV20-1 and TRBJ2-1, with D hard to call. CDR3 length equals 13 residues. The V and J ends lost 7 bases and 4 bases respectively, with 14 bases between them. CDR1 and CDR2 (germline): DFQATT, SNEGSKA (reference sequence). In nucleotides, the CDR3 is TGCAGTGTAGGAGTCCTGGGATACAATGAGCAGTTCTTC. Its translation is CSVGVLGYNEQFF.

This clonotype was counted ten times or more. The chain is built from TRBV2 and TRBJ2-7, with D possibly matching TRBD2 (5 bases). This CDR3 comprises 13 residues. V shed 10 bases and J shed 2 bases, with 15 bases lying between them. Germline CDR1 is SNHLY and CDR2 is FYNNEI. CDR3 sequence: CATGEVETYEQYF. As DNA, the CDR3 is TGTGCCACCGGGGAAGTCGAGACCTACGAGCAGTACTTC.